This T cell receptor beta chain was found in a study of lymphopenia after photon versus proton radiotherapy. The CDR3 spans 15 residues. The V end lost 6 bases, the J end lost 2 bases, and 14 bases lay between the germline ends. Germline CDR1 reads KGHSH; CDR2 reads LQKENI. Sequenced by immunoSEQ multiplex PCR; TCRdb stores in-frame clones only, minus some. This sample carries 25,000 to 30,000 clones, just under 90% of them seen once, and the ten largest clones take roughly 50%. Details on this clone: What it recognizes is unknown.

Findings of the study overall: Oligoclonal CD8+ Temra expansion after nadir drove photon patients' diversity drop.

This specimen was peripheral blood, taken from a patient treated with proton-based radiotherapy. The chain joins TRBV18 to TRBJ1-3; a weak D match, TRBD1 (6 bases). The source of this sequence is a woman aged 60-75 years with cholangiocarcinoma. Some clones in this sample may be carry-over from other donors' samples. The CDR3 DNA reads as TGTGCCAGCTCCCCCCCCGACAGGCCTGGAAACACCATATATTTT. This translates into CASSPPDRPGNTIYF.